The clone carrying this T cell receptor (beta chain) was counted many times. The CDR3 consists of 14 residues. The germline CDR1 and CDR2 sequences are DFQATT and SNEGSKA (reference sequence). Trimming pared 5 bases from V and 2 bases from J, leaving 14 bases between. Each CDR3 protein gets one entry after TCRdb re-called the RT-PCR reads with MiXCR. The sample records about 680,000 distinct CDR3 sequences, approximately 15% being singletons. The clonotype originates from a female donor in good health, serving as a healthy control. Source material: memory CD4+ T cells from blood. The chain joins TRBV20-1 to TRBJ2-3, with TRBD1 as a possible D gene (6 bases). The CDR3 coding sequence is TGCAGTGCTCGCGAAGGGACACTCACAGATACGCAGTATTTT. It encodes CSAREGTLTDTQYF.